One sample yielded the 29 T cell receptor beta chains listed below, sequenced in a study of CD8+CD57+ T cells in acquired aplastic anemia. Profiling that covered TCR beta VDJ and CDR3 relied on genomic DNA as its template. In TCRdb, the reads were re-called with MiXCR into one record per CDR3 protein. The data hold under 350,000 distinct CDR3 sequences, with 50% to 70% observed a single time. The specimen was sorted CD4+, CD8+, or CD8+CD57+ T cells (not recorded which) from PBMCs. These receptors originate from a human donor with severe aplastic anemia or a healthy control (not recorded which).

Ten or more counts support this clonotype. The rearrangement uses TRBV20-1 and TRBJ2-5; D unclear. Trimming took 5 bases from V and 5 from J, leaving 15 bases between them. This CDR3 comprises 13 residues. Germline V lookup: CDR1 DFQATT, CDR2 SNEGSKA (reference sequence). CDR3 in DNA: TGCAGTGCTGACAAGGTCACCGGGGAGACCCAGTACTTC. This gives the protein CSADKVTGETQYF.

Only a few counts were recorded for this clonotype. The genes are TRBV14 and TRBJ1-5, with 8 bases matching TRBD1. V lost 8 bases to trimming and J lost 1 base; unmatched junction nucleotides: 16. CDR1 and CDR2 from the germline V gene are SGHDN and FVKESK. The CDR3 loop spans 18 amino acids. Here the CDR3 DNA reads TGTGCCAGCTCAATAGGCCAGGGGGCTACTAGGAGCAATCAGCCCCAGCATTTT. This codes for CASSIGQGATRSNQPQHF.

Worth noting for this clonotype: A much larger clone differs from this one at a single base, so this may be a read error. The chain links TRBV12-3 or TRBV12-4 to TRBJ1-5; the match to TRBD1 covers 8 bases. This CDR3 spans 15 amino acids. CDR3 loop: CASSPPGGAGQPQRF. The CDR3 nucleotides are TGTGCCAGCAGCCCCCCAGGGGGCGCAGGGCAGCCCCAGCGTTTT.

This clonotype was detected ten times or more. V gene TRBV2 combines with J gene TRBJ2-5, with 9 bases aligning to TRBD1. The CDR3 runs 16 residues. Unmatched junction bases numbered 10, after V lost 4 bases and J lost 4 bases. CDR1 and CDR2 (germline): SNHLY, FYNNEI. This CDR3 is CASSVLQGARGETQYF. CDR3 coding DNA: TGTGCCAGCAGTGTTTTACAGGGGGCGAGAGGAGAGACCCAGTACTTC.

J is TRBJ2-3 and V is TRBV5-1, with TRBD1 identical over 8 bases. Germline values: CDR1 SGHRS, CDR2 YFSETQ. The CDR3 consists of 17 residues. V lost 5 bases, J lost 3 bases, and 14 bases stayed unmatched. The CDR3 DNA follows: TGCGCCAGCAGTACAGGGGGTGGGACAGCAACGACAGATACGCAGTATTTT. The encoded protein is CASSTGGGTATTDTQYF.

The gene calls are TRBV12-3 or TRBV12-4 and TRBJ2-7; unclear D gene. Trimming shortened V by 6 bases and J by 7 bases, and 7 bases separated the two germline ends. The CDR3 length is 10 residues. The CDR3 nucleotides read TGTGCCAGCAGCCCTGGGGAGCAGTACTTC. Amino acid sequence: CASSPGEQYF.

The chain combines TRBV7-9 with TRBJ1-2; D gene ambiguous. The CDR3 loop spans 15 amino acids. The germline V gene encodes CDR1 SEHNR and CDR2 FQNEAQ (reference sequence). Trimming left V 5 bases short and J 6 bases short, with 19 bases between. The chain's CDR3 is CASSQSPPGRDGYTF. The CDR3, as DNA: TGTGCCAGCAGCCAATCCCCGCCAGGAAGGGATGGCTACACCTTC.

This clonotype has a count of ten or more. The J gene is TRBJ2-7, the V gene TRBV6-5; D is possibly TRBD1 (5 bases). Germline CDR1 is MNHEY and CDR2 is SVGAGI. The CDR3 has 12 residues. Trimming shortened V by 6 bases and J by 7 bases, and 13 bases separated the two germline ends. Here the CDR3 reads CASSRIAGEQYF. The CDR3 DNA sequence: TGTGCCAGCAGCCGCATCGCAGGGGAGCAGTACTTC.

The chain joins TRBV6-1 to TRBJ2-6, with D uncertain. The CDR3 has 16 residues. V was shortened by 7 bases and J by 0 bases, with 13 bases between the two germline ends. CDR1 MNHNS and CDR2 SASEGT come from the germline V gene. CDR3 in amino acids: CASKMAHRSGANVLTF. Written as DNA, the CDR3 is TGTGCCAGCAAAATGGCACACCGCTCTGGGGCCAACGTCCTGACTTTC.

This clonotype was picked up many times. DNA of the CDR3: TGTGCCTGGCAGGGGATAGGTCAGCCCCAGCATTTT. It yields the protein CAWQGIGQPQHF. This chain joins TRBV30 and TRBJ1-5, with a weak D call TRBD1 (6 bases). The CDR3 extends over 12 amino acids. Germline V gene lookup returns CDR1 GTSNPN and CDR2 SVGIG (reference sequence). Deletions cut 5 bases from V and 6 bases from J, with 11 bases between.

This clonotype came up once. The chain recombines TRBV5-1 with TRBJ1-1; weak D call: TRBD1 (5 bases). Germline CDR1 and CDR2: SGHRS and YFSETQ. The CDR3 sequence is 15 residues long. Trimming removed 2 bases at V and 1 base at J, with 12 bases between. CDR3: CASSFEGQSNTEAFF. The DNA of the CDR3 is TGCGCCAGCAGCTTCGAGGGGCAATCGAACACTGAAGCTTTCTTT.

The chain combines TRBV7-2 with TRBJ2-7; TRBD2 agrees at 12 bases. The germline V gene encodes CDR1 SGHTA and CDR2 FQGNSA. This CDR3 contains 17 residues. The J segment lost 5 bases and the V segment lost 1 base, leaving 9 bases of the junction unmatched. Here the CDR3 DNA reads TGTGCCAGCAGCTTAGGTCGTCGACTAGCGGGGGACAACGAGCAGTACTTC. Translated: CASSLGRRLAGDNEQYF.

The sample holds many counts of this clonotype. This chain uses TRBV4-3 with TRBJ2-1, with 7 nucleotides matching TRBD1. V was clipped by 0 bases and J by 5 bases; unmatched bases: 7. CDR1 is LGHNA, CDR2 YSLEER, per germline. This CDR3 region has 16 residues. The CDR3 reads CASSQDGDSKNNEQFF. CDR3 sequence (DNA): TGCGCCAGCAGCCAAGATGGGGACAGCAAAAACAATGAGCAGTTCTTC.

The chain employs TRBV2 and TRBJ1-3; D might be TRBD1 (6 bases). CDR3 length equals 17 residues. CDR1 and CDR2 (germline): SNHLY, FYNNEI. The germline V and J ends were trimmed by 3 bases and 0 bases, with 15 bases remaining between them. The CDR3 nucleotides are TGTGCCAGCAGTGATGCGGGGGCCACCGACTCTGGAAACACCATATATTTT. It yields the protein CASSDAGATDSGNTIYF.

The chain has TRBV7-9 and TRBJ2-3; the D call may be TRBD1 or TRBD2 (7 bases each). The CDR3 totals 16 residues. The germline V and J ends were trimmed by 5 bases and 5 bases, with 20 bases remaining between them. Germline-derived CDR1 and CDR2 are SEHNR and FQNEAQ (reference sequence). In DNA form, the CDR3 reads TGTGCCAGCAGCCAGCAGGGAGGGGGCCTCGGAGATACGCAGTATTTT. Translated: CASSQQGGGLGDTQYF.

J is TRBJ2-4 and V is TRBV7-9; no clear D gene. V dropped 5 bases and J dropped 8 bases, with 10 bases sitting between them. The CDR3 is 12 amino acids. Per the germline V gene, CDR1 is SEHNR and CDR2 is FQNEAQ (reference sequence). CDR3 DNA sequence: TGTGCCAGCAGCCAATGGGGTGACATTCAGTACTTC. Protein: CASSQWGDIQYF.

This clonotype was seen a few times. The V gene is TRBV19, the J gene TRBJ1-1, with TRBD1 as a possible D gene (5 bases). This CDR3 has 18 residues. V lost 0 bases and J 3 bases, leaving 20 bases between the germline ends. Germline CDR1 LNHDA, CDR2 SQIVND (reference sequence). This CDR3 reads CASSIDSVTLQGDTEAFF. In nucleotides, the CDR3 is TGTGCCAGTAGTATAGATTCGGTTACTCTCCAAGGGGACACTGAAGCTTTCTTT.

The chain joins TRBV19 to TRBJ2-7; TRBD2 is a possible D gene (5 bases). Germline CDR1 LNHDA, CDR2 SQIVND (reference sequence). This CDR3 has 11 residues. V was trimmed by 6 bases and J by 5 bases, leaving 8 bases between them. This CDR3 reads CASSKLDEQYF. The DNA for the CDR3 is TGTGCCAGTAGCAAACTAGACGAGCAGTACTTC.

This chain joins TRBV25-1 and TRBJ2-1; D possibly corresponds to TRBD2 (6 bases). The V gene lost 1 base and the J gene lost 3 bases, with 16 bases spanning the gap. This CDR3 spans 17 amino acids. CDR1 is MGHDK, CDR2 SYGVNS, per germline. CDR3 sequence: CASSEFYKTSDYNEQFF. The CDR3 DNA is TGTGCCAGCAGTGAATTTTACAAGACTAGTGACTACAATGAGCAGTTCTTC.

The chain links TRBV6-4 to TRBJ1-1, with D hard to call. The germline V and J ends were trimmed by 2 bases and 7 bases, with 5 bases remaining between them. The germline V gene encodes CDR1 MRHNA and CDR2 SNTAGT. This CDR3 spans 11 amino acids. Here the CDR3 DNA reads TGTGCCAGCAGTGACGGAGGTGAAGCTTTCTTT. This gives the protein CASSDGGEAFF.

This clonotype came up many times. The CDR3 coding sequence is TGTGCCAGCAGCGTAGGGTCTACCGGGGGATCCTCCGGGGAGCTGTTTTTT. It is translated as CASSVGSTGGSSGELFF. This rearrangement joins TRBV11-1 to TRBJ2-2, with D possibly TRBD2 on 6 matching bases. V lost 5 bases, J lost 6 bases, and 22 bases lay in between. The CDR3 has 17 amino acids. Germline lookup yields CDR1 SGHAT and CDR2 FQDESV (reference sequence).

The rearrangement uses TRBV12-3 or TRBV12-4 and TRBJ1-4, with D perhaps TRBD1 (6 bases). V shed 3 bases and J shed 10 bases, with 15 bases lying between them. The CDR3 contains 14 residues. The chain's CDR3 is CASSFGQGKGKLFF. In DNA form, the CDR3 reads TGTGCCAGCAGTTTCGGGCAGGGGAAGGGAAAACTGTTTTTT.

This clonotype was observed a few times. The V and J genes are TRBV12-3 or TRBV12-4 and TRBJ1-6, with D perhaps matching TRBD1 (6 bases). V dropped 6 bases and J dropped 5 bases, with 14 bases sitting between them. The CDR3 runs 15 residues. This chain's CDR3 is CASRVGHGNNSPLHF. For the CDR3, the DNA is TGTGCCAGCAGGGTGGGACACGGCAATAATTCACCCCTCCACTTT.

At least ten counts were recorded for this clonotype. This chain joins TRBV27 and TRBJ2-1, with D perhaps TRBD2 (6 bases). Germline CDR1 MNHEY, CDR2 SMNVEV (reference sequence). The germline V and J ends were trimmed by 6 bases and 12 bases, with 15 bases remaining between them. The CDR3 spans 12 residues. The CDR3 bases are TGTGCCAGCAGGGGTGGAGGGCTCGGGCAGTTCTTC. Protein product: CASRGGGLGQFF.

This clonotype came up many times. The rearrangement uses TRBV11-1 and TRBJ2-6, with D perhaps matching TRBD1 (5 bases). V was shortened by 1 base and J by 4 bases, with 14 bases between the two germline ends. Germline loops: CDR1 SGHAT, CDR2 FQDESV (reference sequence). This CDR3 region has 17 residues. The CDR3 region has the DNA TGTGCCAGCAGCTTAGAACAGGCCTCCAAGGGGGCCAACGTCCTGACTTTC. Protein product: CASSLEQASKGANVLTF.

This sequence joins TRBV6-4 and TRBJ2-2; D remains ambiguous. V was pared by 6 bases and J by 3 bases, with 5 bases between. Germline V gene lookup returns CDR1 MRHNA and CDR2 SNTAGT. The CDR3 sequence is 12 residues long. The CDR3 sequence is CASRSDTGELFF. The CDR3 coding sequence is TGTGCCAGCAGGAGCGACACCGGGGAGCTGTTTTTT.

The J gene is TRBJ1-4, the V gene TRBV20-1; weak D call: TRBD1 (5 bases). Germline lookup yields CDR1 DFQATT and CDR2 SNEGSKA (reference sequence). The V and J ends lost 0 bases and 10 bases respectively, with 21 bases between them. The CDR3 consists of 16 residues. CDR3 coding DNA: TGCAGTGCTAGAGATCTAGGAGGGGATGGGTCCGCAAAACTGTTTTTT. Translated, it gives CSARDLGGDGSAKLFF.

V is TRBV7-2 and J is TRBJ2-3, with D uncertain. Germline assignment: CDR1 SGHTA and CDR2 FQGNSA. V was clipped by 7 bases and J by 1 base, with 15 bases between them. The CDR3 extends over 15 amino acids. CDR3 in amino acids: CASTRARTGTDTQYF. In DNA form, the CDR3 reads TGTGCCAGCACCCGAGCCAGGACCGGCACAGATACGCAGTATTTT.

V usage is TRBV5-1 and J usage is TRBJ2-5, with a weak D call TRBD1 (6 bases). Germline V gene lookup returns CDR1 SGHRS and CDR2 YFSETQ. The CDR3 is 14 amino acids. The germline V and J ends were trimmed by 4 bases and 5 bases, with 15 bases remaining between them. The CDR3 coding sequence is TGCGCCAGCAGCGAACAGGGTCCGGGGGAGACCCAGTACTTC. Its protein is CASSEQGPGETQYF. The full variable domain, in which reference TRBV5-1 and TRBJ2-5 provide the parts outside the CDR3, is KAGVTQTPRYLIKTRGQQVTLSCSPISGHRSVSWYQQTPGQGLQFLFEYFSETQRNKGNFPGRFSGRQFSNSRSEMNVSTLELGDSALYLCASSEQGPGETQYFGPGTRLLVL.